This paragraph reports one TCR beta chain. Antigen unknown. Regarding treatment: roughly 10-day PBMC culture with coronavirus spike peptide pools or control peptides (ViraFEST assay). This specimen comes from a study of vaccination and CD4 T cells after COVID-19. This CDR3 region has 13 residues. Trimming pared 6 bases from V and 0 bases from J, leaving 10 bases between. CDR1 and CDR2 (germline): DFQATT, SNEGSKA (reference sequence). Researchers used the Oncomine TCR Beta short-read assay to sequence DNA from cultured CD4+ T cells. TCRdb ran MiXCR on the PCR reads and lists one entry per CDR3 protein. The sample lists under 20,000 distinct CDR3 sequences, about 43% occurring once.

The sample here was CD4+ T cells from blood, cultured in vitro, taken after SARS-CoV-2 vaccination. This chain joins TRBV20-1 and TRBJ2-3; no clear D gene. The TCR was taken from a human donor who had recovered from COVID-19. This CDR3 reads CSAGYTSTDTQYF. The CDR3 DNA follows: TGCAGTGCAGGTTATACTAGCACAGATACGCAGTATTTT.